This TCR beta chain was identified in a study of regulatory T cells in long-lasting Graves disease. Stated time point: persistent/refractory GD, antithyroid drugs over 5 years with positive TRAb. RNA extracted from PBMCs served as the sequencing template. Whole-study findings and limits: Persistent disease showed a preference for TRBV28, TRBJ1-2 and TRBJ2-5. Fewer public clonotypes were shared by new patients (966) than by persistent patients (around 2,900).

The CDR3 has 19 residues. The ends were cut back, 1 base at V and 7 bases at J, with 23 bases in the middle. Through Arm-PCR of CDR3 regions and iRepertoire HTBI primers, TCR beta libraries were built. The authors' processing: The study identified about 60 TRBV and some 15 TRBJ segments across samples. TCRdb reprocessed the multiplex PCR reads with MiXCR, giving one entry per CDR3 protein. It is TCRdb's table, rather than the study itself, that gives the V and J calls and clone size. Of roughly 500,000 distinct CDR3 sequences in the sample, 20% to 25% are singletons; the top ten hold under 9%. This clonotype was seen many times. Its antigen remains unknown.

Source: peripheral blood mononuclear cells (PBMCs), taken when the disease was refractory, from a patient treated with antithyroid drugs. This sequence was found in a female donor with Graves disease. V and J are TRBV12-3 or TRBV12-4 and TRBJ1-6, with D uncertain. The CDR3 here is CASSLVGLGFGQVNSPLHF. For the CDR3, the DNA is TGTGCCAGCAGTTTAGTAGGTCTGGGCTTTGGGCAGGTAAATTCACCCCTCCACTTT.